The present T cell receptor (beta chain) was sequenced within a study of blood T cells in healthy people across ages. The CDR3 runs to 13 residues. The germline V gene encodes CDR1 DFQATT and CDR2 SNEGSKA (reference sequence). In the case of this clonotype: The junction departs from the called germline gene at one end, perhaps through a read error.

For the second PCR, which ran for roughly 6 to 12 cycles, a sample-barcoded 5' primer and a J-beta primer mix were used. TCRdb redid the calling of the 5' RACE reads with MiXCR, one entry per CDR3 protein. There are about 930,000 distinct CDR3 sequences in the sample; roughly 29% occur only once, and roughly 10% lies in the top ten. These same records also appear under a second study, on T cells of mothers and their children.

The chain joins TRBV20-1 to TRBJ1-5, with D tentatively TRBD1 (6 bases). The TCR sequence derives from a woman in her thirties or forties in good health. Material: blood. The chain's CDR3 is CSAEGGSNQSQHF. The CDR3 DNA sequence: TGCAGTGCAGAAGGGGGTAGCAATCAGTCCCAGCATTTT.